The T cell receptor beta chain under discussion was sequenced for a study of cytomegalovirus exposure and HLA in healthy donors. Study-level information: Previous work identified 95 million to 120 million unique TCR beta sequences from about 179 million T cells. Membership in the Caucasian-associated ancestry cluster was found for 75% to 90% of 398 genotyped donors. General study points: A further, later analysis showed that HLA-associated TCR beta chains (compared with equally common others) were more clonally expanded. The authors later found most CMV-associated TCR beta chains appeared HLA-restricted.

Comments on this clone: Its cognate antigen is unknown.

The CDR3 consists of 14 residues. V was pared by 7 bases and J by 7 bases, with 10 bases of the junction left unmatched. Per the germline V gene, CDR1 is SQVTM and CDR2 is ANQGSEA. Use of 60 Vbeta and 13 Jbeta primers characterized the PCR. Some clones are missing from TCRdb's copy, which holds only in-frame ones; the method was immunoSEQ multiplex PCR. The sample lists about 120,000 clones, 65% to 90% occurring once. The origin of this receptor is a man aged 25 to 40 in good health and CMV-seronegative. This chain links TRBV29-1 with TRBJ1-1; 12 nucleotides line up with TRBD1. What was sequenced was PBMCs. This chain's CDR3 is CSGARDRGRFEAFF. The CDR3 DNA reads TGCAGCGGGGCCCGGGACAGGGGGCGATTTGAAGCTTTCTTT.